Here is one T cell receptor (beta chain) with its context. Per the original methods: Amplification of reference gene primers provided the estimated nucleated cell counts. The method was immunoSEQ multiplex PCR; TCRdb's version includes in-frame clones alone and lacks a portion of them. That table furnishes V, J and clone size, whereas the DNA furnished D and trimming. Here the sample spans roughly 150,000 clones, approximately 91% being singletons. These data originate in a study of blood T cell repertoires in COVID-19. Study-level information: Samples taken during acute and convalescent COVID-19 were collected in the United States, Italy and Spain. PBMCs, B-cell-depleted T cells, or T cells provided the cDNA or gDNA that made up the material.

Trimming removed 6 bases at V and 7 bases at J, with 13 bases between. The CDR3 runs 14 residues. Germline V lookup: CDR1 SGHTA, CDR2 FQGNSA. The origin of this receptor is a man between 18 and 29 years old with COVID-19, enrolled during active disease. The rearrangement links TRBV7-2 to TRBJ1-6; weak D call: TRBD1 (6 bases). The sample taken for sequencing was peripheral blood. CDR3 sequence (DNA): TGTGCCAGCAGGCCGGACAGTAGGAATTCACCCCTCCACTTT. This translates into CASRPDSRNSPLHF.